This TCR beta chain was obtained from a study of human CD4 T cells and Enterobacteriaceae (dated by TCRdb to 2020 to 2022). From its cysteine to its phenylalanine, the CDR3 spans 15 amino acids. Solely the CDR3 DNA is kept, with 45 bases framed from the first base. The investigation overall reported the following: The reactivity of ex vivo clonotypes was inferred solely through the matching of nucleotide sequences to CFSE-low cultures from the same donors. Ex vivo, broadly cross-reactive clonotypes appeared more expanded than specific ones, with about 55% of the 19 and most of the roughly 30 in the top 5%.

Concerning this clone: Its antigen is unknown. No base quality information exists; no much larger clone differs at one position.

Memory CD4+ T cells, defined as all CD4+ cells except CD45RA+CCR7+CD95- naive cells, were FACS-sorted on a FACSAria III to over 95% purity. Healthy donor blood was obtained from blood donation centers in Switzerland. Positive selection with CD4 and CD14 magnetic microbeads was used to enrich total CD4+ T cells and monocytes. Before sorting, CD8+, CD14+, CD16+, CD56+, CD19+ and CD25-bright cells were excluded. To assess in vivo expansion of bacteria-reactive clonotypes, total memory CD4+ T cells from two blood donors were sequenced directly ex vivo. Peripheral blood mononuclear cells were isolated from donor blood using Ficoll-Paque Plus. Ex vivo total memory CD4+ samples were sequenced at deep level, with detection sensitivity of one cell in 200,000. The QIAamp DNA Micro Kit was used to extract genomic DNA from cell pellets, and the quantity and purity of the genomic DNA were checked by spectrophotometry. The immunoSEQ multiplex PCR assay was used to amplify the TCR Vbeta CDR3 regions. Sequencing of amplicons was performed on the Illumina HiSeq platform. The retrieved sequences were 87 nucleotides long and included the CDR3 region. In the authors' own workflow: A clonotype was defined as a unique productive TCR Vbeta nucleotide sequence and was quantified by productive template frequency from ImmunoSEQ Analyzer V3.0. Expanded clonotypes were defined by a threshold at the top 5th percentile of each frequency-ranked repertoire. Repertoire overlap was calculated as Chao-Jaccard using the R package fossil and displayed by nonmetric multidimensional scaling using the R package MASS. The clones in this table, taken by TCRdb from immuneACCESS, are in-frame only. Not every clone is retained; where verified, under half of the shortfall comes from an unresolved V gene, and the cause of the rest is unknown. Clonal size and the V and J genes are those of that table, whereas D and trimming came from the DNA. The sample data list about 25,000 clones, and about four fifths of these were observed just once. The ten largest make up around 0.88% of the sample.

The TCR originated in a human donor in good health. The chain employs TRBV21-1 and TRBJ2-7; the tabulated D call, TRBD1, remains unverified against the DNA. TRBV21-1 is tagged as a pseudogene. Input material: memory CD4+ T cells from blood. Read against the paper, the sample's cell subset or site label means: total memory CD4 T cells sorted directly ex vivo, unstimulated. The DNA is as follows: TGTGCCAGCAGCAAAGCCCCCGGACAGGGCTACGAGCAGTACTTC. Translated, this is CASSKAPGQGYEQYF.